Ten or more counts support the clone carrying this TCR beta chain. Stated time point: persistent/refractory GD, antithyroid drugs over 5 years with positive TRAb. Making the TCR library involved RNA that had been extracted from PBMCs. These data belong to a study of regulatory T cells in long-lasting Graves disease. About the study: Persistent cases took antithyroid drugs over 5 years and stayed TSH receptor antibody positive.

The germline V gene encodes CDR1 MNHEY and CDR2 SMNVEV (reference sequence). The V end lost 8 bases, the J end lost 2 bases, and 9 bases lay between the germline ends. The CDR3 consists of 12 residues. Arm-PCR with iRepertoire HTBI primers amplified the CDR3 regions for these TCR beta libraries. TCRdb reprocessed the multiplex PCR reads via MiXCR and lists one record per CDR3 protein. Of hundreds of thousands of distinct CDR3 sequences detected, around 20% appear once; the ten largest clones hold 7% to 10%. The chain employs TRBV27 and TRBJ2-5; D perhaps matches TRBD1 (5 bases). The sample consisted of peripheral blood mononuclear cells (PBMCs), taken when the disease was refractory, from a patient treated with antithyroid drugs. The source of this sequence is a female donor with Graves disease. The DNA of the CDR3 is TGTGCCAGCGGTCAGGGTCAAGAGACCCAGTACTTC. It translates to CASGQGQETQYF.